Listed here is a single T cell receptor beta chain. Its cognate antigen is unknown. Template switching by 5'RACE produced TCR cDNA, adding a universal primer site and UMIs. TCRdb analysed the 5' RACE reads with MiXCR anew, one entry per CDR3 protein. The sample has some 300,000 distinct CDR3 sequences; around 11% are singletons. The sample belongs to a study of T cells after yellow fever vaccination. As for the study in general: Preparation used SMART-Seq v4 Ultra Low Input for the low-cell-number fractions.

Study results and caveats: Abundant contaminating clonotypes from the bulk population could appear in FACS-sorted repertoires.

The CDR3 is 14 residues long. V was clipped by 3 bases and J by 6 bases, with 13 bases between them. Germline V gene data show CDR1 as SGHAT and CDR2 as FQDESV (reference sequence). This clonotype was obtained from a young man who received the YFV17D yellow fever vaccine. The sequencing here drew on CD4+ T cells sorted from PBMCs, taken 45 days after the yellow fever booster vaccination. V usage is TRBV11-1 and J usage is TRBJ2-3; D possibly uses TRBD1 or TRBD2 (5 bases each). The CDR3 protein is CASSFPGSGDTQYF. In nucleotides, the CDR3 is TGTGCCAGCAGCTTTCCGGGGTCAGGGGATACGCAGTATTTT.